These T cell receptor beta chains were read from a single sample in a study of regulatory T cells in long-lasting Graves disease. TCRdb independently ran MiXCR on the multiplex PCR reads; one entry per CDR3 protein. The data hold approximately 230,000 distinct CDR3 sequences, with 18% observed a single time. Source: peripheral blood mononuclear cells (PBMCs), taken at new diagnosis, from a patient treated with antithyroid drugs. All receptors derive from a female donor with Graves disease. Both conserved end residues are part of each CDR3. The D gene is left open where the match is weak. Size is stated for part of the rows, as once, few or many counts, or as a class when the clone is expanded.

abundance	v_gene	j_gene	d_gene	CDR3nt	CDR3aa
once	TRBV28	TRBJ1-4	-	TGTGCCAGCAGTTTATGGCAGGGACTTGGCGAAAAACTGTTTTTT	CASSLWQGLGEKLFF
many	TRBV19	TRBJ1-4	-	TGTGCCAGTAGTAGTAGTTGGGGGACTAATGAAAAACTGTTTTTT	CASSSSWGTNEKLFF
many	TRBV5-4	TRBJ1-1	TRBD1	TGTGCCAGCAGCACGGTGACAGGGGGCGGCACTGAAGCTTTCTTT	CASSTVTGGGTEAFF
many	TRBV7-8	TRBJ1-4	TRBD1	TGTGCCAGCAGCCTCGGGACAGGGGACCGTCTTGGAAAACTGTTTTTT	CASSLGTGDRLGKLFF
many	TRBV7-9	TRBJ2-7	-	TGTGCCAGCAGCCTGACCATCACCTACGAGCAGTACTTC	CASSLTITYEQYF
many	TRBV12-3/TRBV12-4	TRBJ2-7	TRBD1	TGTGCCAGCACCCCGGGACAGAGCTCCTACGAGCAGTACTTC	CASTPGQSSYEQYF
-	TRBV19	TRBJ1-2	-	TGTGCCAGTAGTCCGACGGAGCATGGCTACACCTTC	CASSPTEHGYTF
few	TRBV10-1	TRBJ2-7	-	TGCGCCAGCAGTGACGGTCTCATTTCGTCCGAGCAGTACTTC	CASSDGLISSEQYF
many	TRBV20-1	TRBJ1-4	-	TGCAGTGCTAGGAGGGGGTCGGCTAATGAAAAACTGTTTTTT	CSARRGSANEKLFF
-	TRBV7-2	TRBJ2-1	TRBD2	TGTGCCAGCAGCCCCCCGGCTCGACTAGCGGATTTATACAATGAGCAGTTCTTC	CASSPPARLADLYNEQFF
few	TRBV4-3	TRBJ2-3	-	TGCGCCAGCAGCCAATCTTCTGGGGGGGCTAGCACAGATACGCAGTATTTT	CASSQSSGGASTDTQYF
many	TRBV30	TRBJ2-1	-	TGTGCCTGGAGCAGGGGGGGATACAATGAGCAGTTCTTC	CAWSRGGYNEQFF
many	TRBV28	TRBJ2-1	TRBD2	TGTGCCAGCAGCCGTAGCGGGAGGGCCACTAATGAGCAGTTCTTC	CASSRSGRATNEQFF
many	TRBV30	TRBJ2-1	-	TGTGCCTGGAGTGTCCGCGCAGGGTCCCTCCACAATGAGCAGTTCTTC	CAWSVRAGSLHNEQFF
many	TRBV6-1	TRBJ1-5	-	TGTGCCAGCAGCCGTACAGGGACCAATCAGCCCCAGCATTTT	CASSRTGTNQPQHF
many	TRBV18	TRBJ1-5	TRBD1	TGTGCCAGCAGCCGGACAGGGGATCAGCCCCAGCATTTT	CASSRTGDQPQHF
many	TRBV28	TRBJ2-7	-	TGTGCCAGCAGTTTGCCCGGACTCGCCTACGAGCAGTACTTC	CASSLPGLAYEQYF
many	TRBV28	TRBJ1-2	-	TGTGCCAGCAGTTTAGGGGTGCGGCCCGGCTACACCTTC	CASSLGVRPGYTF
many	TRBV7-2	TRBJ2-7	-	TGTGCCAGCAGCTCCCAAAGGGGTTCCTACGAGCAGTACTTC	CASSSQRGSYEQYF
many	TRBV18	TRBJ1-2	-	TGTGCCAGCTCACGACAAACTAACTATGGCTACACCTTC	CASSRQTNYGYTF
-	TRBV29-1	TRBJ1-4	-	TGCAGCGTTGAAGCCCAGAATGAAAAACTGTTTTTT	CSVEAQNEKLFF
many	TRBV27	TRBJ1-1	-	TGTGCCAGCAGTTTGAGGGCGGGACGGTTGAACACTGAAGCTTTCTTT	CASSLRAGRLNTEAFF
many	TRBV19	TRBJ1-5	-	TGTGCCAGTAGTATCCTCAATCAGCCCCAGCATTTT	CASSILNQPQHF
once	TRBV5-1	TRBJ1-4	-	TGCGCCAGCAGCTTGGCCGGGAGTGTCGAAAAACTGTTTTTT	CASSLAGSVEKLFF
-	TRBV12-3/TRBV12-4	TRBJ2-7	TRBD2	TGTGCCAGCAGTTTTAAGGGGGCTGGCGGGAGGGCCGGGTACGAGCAGTACTTC	CASSFKGAGGRAGYEQYF
many	TRBV20-1	TRBJ2-1	-	TGCAGTGCTAGAGAAGGTAATAGCGGTTACAATGAGCAGTTCTTC	CSAREGNSGYNEQFF
few	TRBV4-3	TRBJ1-5	-	TGCGCCAGCAGCCAAGAATTGCAGGGCTATCAGCCCCAGCATTTT	CASSQELQGYQPQHF
many	TRBV7-8	TRBJ1-1	-	-	CASSFGAGTGGAWYTEAFF
many	TRBV5-4	TRBJ2-3	-	TGTGCCAGCAGCTTGCCGGAGAGTACGCAGTATTTT	CASSLPESTQYF
many	TRBV20-1	TRBJ2-3	TRBD2	TGCAGTGCCGAGAGTTCTAGTGAGGTAGCGGGAGTTTTTGGAGATACGCAGTATTTT	CSAESSSEVAGVFGDTQYF
-	TRBV20-1	TRBJ2-7	TRBD2	TGCAGTGCTAGAGCTGGGAGGGACTACGAGCAGTACTTC	CSARAGRDYEQYF
many	TRBV20-1	TRBJ2-4	TRBD1	TGCAGTGCTACTCCGGGACAGGGCACTCAGTACTTC	CSATPGQGTQYF
many	TRBV12-3/TRBV12-4	TRBJ2-1	-	TGTGCCAGCAGTTTAGAAACAGGCTACAATGAGCAGTTCTTC	CASSLETGYNEQFF
many	TRBV2	TRBJ1-6	-	TGTGCCTGGCACGTGGACCTTAATTCACCCCTCCACTTT	CAWHVDLNSPLHF
few	TRBV6-2/TRBV6-3	TRBJ2-3	TRBD2	TGTGCCAGCAGTTACTCCAGCGGGAGGCGCACAGATACGCAGTATTTT	CASSYSSGRRTDTQYF
many	TRBV15	TRBJ2-3	TRBD1	TGTGCCACCAGCAGAGATCCCAGGGGGCGGACGAGTGATACGCAGTATTTT	CATSRDPRGRTSDTQYF
-	TRBV5-6	TRBJ2-5	TRBD1	TGTGCCAGCAGCGCAGTAGGCGACAGGGGAGGAGAGACCCAGTACTTC	CASSAVGDRGGETQYF
many	TRBV7-2	TRBJ2-2	TRBD2	TGTGCCAGCAGCACCAGCGGGAGGGCCGTTGCCGGGGAGCTGTTTTTT	CASSTSGRAVAGELFF
-	TRBV10-3	TRBJ1-1	TRBD1	TGTGCCATCAGTCGCACAGGGGCGGCGGACACTGAAGCTTTCTTT	CAISRTGAADTEAFF
few	TRBV5-1	TRBJ1-2	-	TGCGCCAGCAGCTTGGTAGGGGACGGCTACACCTTC	CASSLVGDGYTF
-	TRBV4-2	TRBJ2-7	-	TGTGCCAGCAGCCAAGGATGGGCTAGCAGAACCTACGAGCAGTACTTC	CASSQGWASRTYEQYF
many	TRBV18	TRBJ2-3	-	TGTGCCAGCTCACCACCGGGAGAGGCAGATACGCAGTATTTT	CASSPPGEADTQYF
many	TRBV19	TRBJ1-1	-	TGTGCCAGTAGTATTGACCTGAACACTGAAGCTTTCTTT	CASSIDLNTEAFF
many	TRBV3-1	TRBJ2-3	-	TGTGCCAGCAGCCAACCAGGTACGGATACGCAGTATTTT	CASSQPGTDTQYF
many	TRBV3-1	TRBJ1-1	-	TGTGCCAGCAGCCAACGATCAGAATCTGAAGCTTTCTTT	CASSQRSESEAFF
many	TRBV3-1	TRBJ2-7	-	TGTGCCAGCAGCCAATCCTACGAGCAGTACTTC	CASSQSYEQYF
many	TRBV5-1	TRBJ2-3	-	TGCGCCAGCAGCTTGGCCGGGGCCATTAGCACAGATACGCAGTATTTT	CASSLAGAISTDTQYF
-	TRBV27	TRBJ2-3	-	TGTGCCAGCAGTCCCAGGGCGGGAGATACGCAGTATTTT	CASSPRAGDTQYF
many	TRBV7-2	TRBJ2-7	TRBD2	TGTGCCAGCAGCCCCCAAGCGGGAGTCACCTACGAGCAGTACTTC	CASSPQAGVTYEQYF
many	TRBV7-9	TRBJ1-2	-	TGTGCCAGCAGCCCCGACATTAACTATGGCTACACCTTC	CASSPDINYGYTF
many	TRBV7-9	TRBJ2-3	-	TGTGCCAGCAGCTTGAGTAGCGGGCGAGGGGGCCGCACAGATACGCAGTATTTT	CASSLSSGRGGRTDTQYF
few	TRBV7-8	TRBJ2-7	-	TGTGCCAGCAGCTTAGTCGGCCAGGGTCGCCGAAAATACGAGCAGTACTTC	CASSLVGQGRRKYEQYF
-	TRBV4-1	TRBJ2-3	TRBD2	TGCGCCAGCAGCCAGGCCGGCGGGGGAGATACGCAGTATTTT	CASSQAGGGDTQYF
many	TRBV6-2/TRBV6-3	TRBJ1-5	TRBD1	TGTGCCAGCAGTAGACAGGGGGGAGGTCAGCCCCAGCATTTT	CASSRQGGGQPQHF